This TCR beta chain was profiled in a study of blood T cell repertoires in COVID-19. As for the study in general: Samples representing acute and convalescent COVID-19 were sourced from the United States, Italy and Spain. T cells, B-cell-depleted T cells, or PBMCs provided the cDNA or gDNA that served as material.

V lost 3 bases to trimming and J lost 4 bases; unmatched junction nucleotides: 1. Germline V gene data show CDR1 as SGHRS and CDR2 as YFSETQ. This CDR3 has 12 residues. In the authors' methods: Estimates of nucleated cell counts were drawn from the amplification of reference gene primers. Only in-frame clones appear in the TCRdb table, and some are missing; sequencing was by immunoSEQ multiplex PCR. The DNA was the basis for D and trimming; V, J and clone size are from that table. Of around 310,000 clones listed, 88% are singletons. The sequenced material came from peripheral blood. The chain carries TRBV5-1 and TRBJ2-7; 7 bases are shared with TRBD2. The TCR comes from a woman between 50 and 59 years old with active or convalescent COVID-19. CDR3 in DNA: TGCGCCAGCAGCTGGGAGGGGTACGAGCAGTACTTC. As protein: CASSWEGYEQYF.